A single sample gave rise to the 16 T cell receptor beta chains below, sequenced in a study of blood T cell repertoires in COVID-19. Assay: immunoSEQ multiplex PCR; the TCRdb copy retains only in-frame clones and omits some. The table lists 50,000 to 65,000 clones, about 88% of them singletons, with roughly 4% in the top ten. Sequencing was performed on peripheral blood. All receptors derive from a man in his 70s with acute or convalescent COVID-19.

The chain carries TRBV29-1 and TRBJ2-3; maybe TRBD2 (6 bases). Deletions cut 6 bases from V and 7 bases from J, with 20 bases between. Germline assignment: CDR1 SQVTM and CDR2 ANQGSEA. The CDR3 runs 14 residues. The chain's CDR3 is CSVDIREVVYTQYF. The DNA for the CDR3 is TGCAGCGTGGATATTAGGGAGGTGGTGTATACGCAGTATTTT.

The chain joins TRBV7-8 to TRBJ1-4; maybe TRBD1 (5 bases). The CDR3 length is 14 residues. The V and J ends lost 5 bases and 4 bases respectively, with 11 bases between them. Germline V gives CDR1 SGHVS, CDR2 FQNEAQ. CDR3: CASSQDRYNEKLFF. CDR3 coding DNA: TGTGCCAGCAGCCAAGACAGATATAATGAAAAACTGTTTTTT.

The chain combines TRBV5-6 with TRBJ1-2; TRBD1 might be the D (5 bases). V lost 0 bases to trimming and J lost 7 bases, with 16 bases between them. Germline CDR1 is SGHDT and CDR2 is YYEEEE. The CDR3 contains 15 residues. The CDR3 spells CASSLVGRVWGGYTF. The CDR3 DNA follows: TGTGCCAGCAGCTTGGTTGGCAGGGTCTGGGGTGGCTACACCTTC.

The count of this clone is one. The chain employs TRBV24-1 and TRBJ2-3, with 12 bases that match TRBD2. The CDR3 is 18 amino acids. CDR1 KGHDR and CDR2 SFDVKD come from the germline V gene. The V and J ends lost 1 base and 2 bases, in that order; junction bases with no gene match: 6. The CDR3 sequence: CATSDLPTSGGSTDTQYF. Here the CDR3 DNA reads TGTGCCACCAGTGATTTACCAACTAGCGGGGGGTCCACAGATACGCAGTATTTT.

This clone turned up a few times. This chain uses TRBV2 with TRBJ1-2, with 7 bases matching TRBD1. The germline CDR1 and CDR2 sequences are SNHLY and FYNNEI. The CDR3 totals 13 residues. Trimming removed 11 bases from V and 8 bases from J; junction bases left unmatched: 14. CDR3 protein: CAGRLTGVRGYTF. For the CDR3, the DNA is TGTGCCGGACGACTCACAGGGGTTCGAGGCTACACCTTC.

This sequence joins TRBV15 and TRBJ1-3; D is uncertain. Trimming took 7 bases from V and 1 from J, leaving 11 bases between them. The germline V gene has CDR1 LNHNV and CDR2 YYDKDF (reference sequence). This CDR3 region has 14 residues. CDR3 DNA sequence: TGTGCCACCACCACAGATAATTCTGGAAACACCATATATTTT. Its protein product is CATTTDNSGNTIYF.

CDR3 DNA: TGTGCCACCAGCAGAGATCGGGTGCAGCCCCAGCATTTT. It yields the protein CATSRDRVQPQHF. J is TRBJ1-5 and V is TRBV15, with no clear D. The CDR3 extends over 13 amino acids. V was cut by 0 bases and J by 7 bases, with 7 bases left in between. Looked up from germline, CDR1 is LNHNV and CDR2 is YYDKDF (reference sequence).

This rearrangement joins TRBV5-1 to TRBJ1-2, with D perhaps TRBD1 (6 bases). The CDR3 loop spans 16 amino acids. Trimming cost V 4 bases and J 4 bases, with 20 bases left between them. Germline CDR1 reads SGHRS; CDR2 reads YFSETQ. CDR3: CASSPRPGASAYGYTF. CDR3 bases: TGCGCCAGCAGCCCCCGACCAGGGGCGTCAGCCTATGGCTACACCTTC.

DNA for the CDR3: TGTGCCGAACGGGACACTGAAGCTTTCTTT. This encodes CAERDTEAFF. The chain uses TRBV27 and TRBJ1-1; unclear D gene. The V gene lost 11 bases and the J gene lost 3 bases, with 7 bases spanning the gap. CDR1 and CDR2 (germline): MNHEY, SMNVEV (reference sequence). The CDR3 has 10 amino acids.

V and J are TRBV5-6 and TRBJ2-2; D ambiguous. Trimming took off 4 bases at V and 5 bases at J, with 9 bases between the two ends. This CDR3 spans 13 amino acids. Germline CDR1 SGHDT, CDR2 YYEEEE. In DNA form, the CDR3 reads TGTGCCAGCAGCCGGGTTGGGACCGGGGAGCTGTTTTTT. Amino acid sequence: CASSRVGTGELFF.

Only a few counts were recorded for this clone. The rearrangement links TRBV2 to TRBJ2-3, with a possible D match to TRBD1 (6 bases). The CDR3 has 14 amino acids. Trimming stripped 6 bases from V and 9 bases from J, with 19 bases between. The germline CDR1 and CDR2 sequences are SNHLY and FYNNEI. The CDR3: CASRVVRSRGTQYF. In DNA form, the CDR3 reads TGTGCCAGCAGGGTGGTTAGATCGAGGGGGACGCAGTATTTT.

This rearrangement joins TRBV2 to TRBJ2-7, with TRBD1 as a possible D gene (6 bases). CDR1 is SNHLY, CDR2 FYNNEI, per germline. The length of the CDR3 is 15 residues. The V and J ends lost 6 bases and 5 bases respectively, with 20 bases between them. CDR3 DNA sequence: TGTGCCAGCAGCGGCCCCGGTACAGGGATCCACGAGCAGTACTTC. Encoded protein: CASSGPGTGIHEQYF.

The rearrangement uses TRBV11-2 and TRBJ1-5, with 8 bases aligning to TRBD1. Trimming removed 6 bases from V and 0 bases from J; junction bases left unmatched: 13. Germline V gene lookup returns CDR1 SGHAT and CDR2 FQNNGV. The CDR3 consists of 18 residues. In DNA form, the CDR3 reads TGTGCCAGCAGTCAGGGGGCCCTAGGGTCCTATAGCAATCAGCCCCAGCATTTT. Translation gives CASSQGALGSYSNQPQHF. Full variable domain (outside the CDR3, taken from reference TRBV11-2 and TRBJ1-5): EAGVAQSPRYKIIEKRQSVAFWCNPISGHATLYWYQQILGQGPKLLIQFQNNGVVDDSQLPKDRFSAERLKGVDSTLKIQPAKLEDSAVYLCASSQGALGSYSNQPQHFGDGTRLSIL.

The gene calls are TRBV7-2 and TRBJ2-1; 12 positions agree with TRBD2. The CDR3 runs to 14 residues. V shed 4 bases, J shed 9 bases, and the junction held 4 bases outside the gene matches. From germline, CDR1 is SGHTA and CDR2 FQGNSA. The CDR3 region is CASSSSGGAGEQFF. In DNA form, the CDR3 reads TGTGCCAGCAGCTCTAGCGGGGGGGCCGGTGAGCAGTTCTTC.

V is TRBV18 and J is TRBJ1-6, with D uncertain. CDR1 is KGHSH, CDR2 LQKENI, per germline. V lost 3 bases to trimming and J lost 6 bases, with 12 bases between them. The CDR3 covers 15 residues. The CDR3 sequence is CASSPDGLVNSPLHF. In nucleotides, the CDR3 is TGTGCCAGCTCACCGGACGGACTCGTTAATTCACCCCTCCACTTT. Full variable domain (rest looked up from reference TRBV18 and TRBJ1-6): NAGVMQNPRHLVRRRGQEARLRCSPMKGHSHVYWYRQLPEEGLKFMVYLQKENIIDESGMPKERFSAEFPKEGPSILRIQQVVRGDSAAYFCASSPDGLVNSPLHFGNGTRLTVT.

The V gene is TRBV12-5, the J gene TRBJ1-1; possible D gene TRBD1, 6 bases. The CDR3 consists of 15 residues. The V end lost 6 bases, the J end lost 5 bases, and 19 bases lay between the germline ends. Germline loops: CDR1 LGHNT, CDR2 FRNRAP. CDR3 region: CASGPPRGVRTEAFF. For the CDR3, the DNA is TGTGCTAGTGGCCCCCCCAGGGGAGTAAGGACTGAAGCTTTCTTT.